This T cell receptor (beta chain) was observed in a study of vaccination and CD4 T cells after COVID-19. Overall study: Post-COVID draws came a median roughly 97 days after diagnosis (range 35 to 161). The cells in question were stimulated using overlapping spike peptides derived from SARS-CoV-2, HCoV-NL63, HCoV-OC43 and HCoV-229E. Study-wide results and caveats: A median of 86.3% of reactive clones, in convalescent patients, became evident only post-vaccination.

This clonotype was counted between two and nine times. What it binds is not known. The Oncomine TCR Beta short-read assay was applied to DNA of cultured CD4+ T cells. TCRdb independently ran MiXCR on the PCR reads; one entry per CDR3 protein. Altogether about 13,000 distinct CDR3 sequences are present, roughly 53% being singletons, with the ten largest covering less than 15%. Treatment noted: roughly 10-day PBMC culture with coronavirus spike peptide pools or control peptides (ViraFEST assay). ViraFEST used peptide pools to expand antigen-specific T cells before TCR sequencing. The receptor was derived from a human donor who had recovered from COVID-19. Sequenced material: CD4+ T cells from blood, cultured in vitro.

DNA of the CDR3: TGTGCCAGCAGTTACAGGGACACAGATACGCAGTATTTT. Translation gives CASSYRDTDTQYF. This sequence joins TRBV6-2 or TRBV6-3 and TRBJ2-3; D remains unclear. The germline V gene has CDR1 MNHEY and CDR2 SVGEGT. The V end was cut by 2 bases, the J end by 2 bases, with 5 bases between. This CDR3 has 13 residues.